The 18 T cell receptor beta chains presented below share a single source sample, sequenced in a study of tumor and adjacent non-tumor tissue in lung cancer. Three rounds of nested PCR, following a modified ARM-PCR protocol, produced the TCRbeta library. TCRdb called the multiplex PCR reads again in MiXCR, with one record for every CDR3 protein. The sample lists some 100,000 distinct CDR3 sequences; less than 75% were seen once. The template was RNA from unsorted bulk tissue. The normal lung tissue was taken more than 3 cm from the tumor edge. Sequenced: distant non-tumor lung tissue. Every receptor here comes from a man aged 25-40 years with non-small cell lung cancer.

In the case of this clonotype: No conserved phenylalanine or tryptophan is present at the end of the CDR3, so a read error is the likely explanation. The J gene is TRBJ2-7, the V gene TRBV29-1; D is uncertain. The CDR3 has 12 residues. CDR1 and CDR2 from the germline V gene are SQVTM and ANQGSEA. V dropped 6 bases and J dropped 6 bases, with 15 bases sitting between them. CDR3 sequence (DNA): TGCAGCGTGGCTCCGAGTCGCTGCGAGCAGTACATC. It translates to CSVAPSRCEQYI.

This clonotype was counted a single time. The chain has TRBV11-1 and TRBJ2-4; D perhaps matches TRBD1 (5 bases). Germline loops: CDR1 SGHAT, CDR2 FQDESV (reference sequence). Trimming shortened V by 7 bases and J by 3 bases, and 19 bases separated the two germline ends. The CDR3 has 16 amino acids. The CDR3 bases are TGTGCCAGCACTCACTCAGGCAGGGCGTTCAAAAACATTCAGTACTTC. It translates to CASTHSGRAFKNIQYF. The entire variable domain, with the rest obtained from reference TRBV11-1 and TRBJ2-4, is as follows: EAEVAQSPRYKITEKSQAVAFWCDPISGHATLYWYRQILGQGPELLVQFQDESVVDDSQLPKDRFSAERLKGVDSTLKIQPAELGDSAMYLCASTHSGRAFKNIQYFGAGTRLSVL.

The rearrangement uses TRBV20-1 and TRBJ1-4, with D unclear. Trimming cost V 7 bases and J 7 bases, with 19 bases left between them. The germline CDR1 and CDR2 sequences are DFQATT and SNEGSKA (reference sequence). The CDR3 loop spans 14 amino acids. CDR3 coding DNA: TGCAGTGTTAGCGAGACGAGGAGCCGTGAAAAACTGTTTTTT. Its protein product is CSVSETRSREKLFF.

This clonotype is a singleton in its sample. V usage is TRBV5-1 and J usage is TRBJ1-1; D not resolved. The CDR3 extends over 13 amino acids. Germline CDR1 reads SGHRS; CDR2 reads YFSETQ. Here the CDR3 DNA reads TGCACCACCCGCAGCCCACAAGACACTGAAGCTTTCTTT. It translates to CTTRSPQDTEAFF.

As to this clonotype: A much more abundant neighbour one base away suggests this may be a read error. The rearrangement joins TRBV5-4 to TRBJ1-6; D gene unclear. Germline V gene sequence: CDR1 SGHNT, CDR2 YYREEE (reference sequence). The CDR3 has 14 amino acids. Trimming pared 1 base from V and 7 bases from J, leaving 9 bases between. The CDR3 DNA follows: TGTGCCAGCAGCTTGAGCACCCGAAATTCACCCCTCCACTTT. Protein: CASSLSTRNSPLHF. The variable domain in full, with the rest retrieved from reference TRBV5-4 and TRBJ1-6, is ETGVTQSPTHLIKTRGQQVTLRCSSQSGHNTVSWYQQALGQGPQFIFQYYREEENGRGNFPPRFSGLQFPNYSSELNVNALELDDSALYLCASSLSTRNSPLHFGNGTRLTVT.

In the case of this clonotype: One junction end does not reproduce the germline sequence, and a read error may be involved. This chain uses TRBV4-1 with TRBJ2-3, with 9 bases fitting TRBD1. Looked up from germline, CDR1 is MGHRA and CDR2 is YSYEKL. This CDR3 is 15 amino acids long. The CDR3 reads CPSSSDRGITDTHYF. The CDR3 DNA follows: TGCCCCAGCAGCTCCGACAGGGGGATCACAGATACGCATTATTTT.

This clonotype was counted many times. A single base separates this from a much larger clone, so it may be a read error. The chain joins TRBV11-2 to TRBJ2-1; the D gene could be TRBD1 or TRBD2 (7 bases each). Germline CDR1 and CDR2: SGHAT and FQNNGV. There are 15 residues in the CDR3. Trimming removed 5 bases at V and 8 bases at J, with 19 bases between. The CDR3 region is CASSLTQGGAYEQFF. CDR3 sequence (DNA): TGTGCCAGCAGCCTCACCCAGGGGGGGGCTTATGAGCAGTTCTTC.

The V call is TRBV20-1, the J call TRBJ2-7; TRBD2 is a possible D gene (7 bases). The CDR3 consists of 15 residues. Trimming took 7 bases from V and 6 from J, leaving 25 bases between them. Germline V gives CDR1 DFQATT, CDR2 SNEGSKA (reference sequence). The CDR3 nucleotides are TGCAGTGTTTACACATCCCGGGGGGCAGGAGGCGAGCAGTACTTC. It translates to CSVYTSRGAGGEQYF.

The chain is built from TRBV11-1 and TRBJ1-5; D is ambiguous. Trimming pared 5 bases from V and 6 bases from J, leaving 11 bases between. Germline-derived CDR1 and CDR2 are SGHAT and FQDESV (reference sequence). The CDR3 runs 13 residues. This CDR3 is CASSLTNAQPQHF. The CDR3 DNA reads as TGTGCCAGCAGCCTCACGAACGCTCAGCCCCAGCATTTT. Filled out from reference TRBV11-1 and TRBJ1-5, the complete variable domain reads EAEVAQSPRYKITEKSQAVAFWCDPISGHATLYWYRQILGQGPELLVQFQDESVVDDSQLPKDRFSAERLKGVDSTLKIQPAELGDSAMYLCASSLTNAQPQHFGDGTRLSIL.

On this clonotype: A much larger clone sits a single nucleotide away, making a read error possible. This sequence joins TRBV11-2 and TRBJ2-1; weak D call: TRBD1 (6 bases). From germline, CDR1 is SGHAT and CDR2 FQNNGV. The CDR3 totals 12 residues. DNA of the CDR3: TGTGCCAACAGCTTAGGTGGGGGCGAGCAGTTCTTC. Residues: CANSLGGGEQFF.

Note on this clonotype: A junction boundary mismatches the germline segment, possibly from a read error. This chain links TRBV5-1 with TRBJ2-2; the D gene could be TRBD1 or TRBD2 (5 bases each). The CDR3 extends over 13 amino acids. Germline V gene data show CDR1 as SGHRS and CDR2 as YFSETQ. The CDR3 reads CASSWGGTGKLFF. In DNA form, the CDR3 reads TGCGCCAGCAGCTGGGGCGGCACCGGGAAGCTGTTTTTT. Complete variable domain (other parts from reference TRBV5-1 and TRBJ2-2): KAGVTQTPRYLIKTRGQQVTLSCSPISGHRSVSWYQQTPGQGLQFLFEYFSETQRNKGNFPGRFSGRQFSNSRSEMNVSTLELGDSALYLCASSWGGTGKLFFGEGSRLTVL.

The table lists this clonotype with a few counts. V usage is TRBV4-1 and J usage is TRBJ2-7; no clear D gene. This CDR3 contains 14 residues. V gave up 2 bases and J gave up 5 bases, with 13 bases separating them. CDR1 MGHRA and CDR2 YSYEKL come from the germline V gene. CDR3 nucleotide sequence: TGCGCCAGCAGCCAAATACAGAATTACGACGAGCAGTACTTC. Translated: CASSQIQNYDEQYF.

As for this clonotype: This could be a read error, since a much larger clone is one nucleotide away. V usage is TRBV12-3 or TRBV12-4 and J usage is TRBJ2-7; tentatively, D is TRBD1 or TRBD2 (5 bases each). Deletions cut 4 bases from V and 0 bases from J, with 13 bases between. This CDR3 is 15 amino acids long. CDR3 nucleotides: TGTGCCAGCAGTTCCCTCGGGACGGTCTCCTACGAGCAGTACTTC. Protein product: CASSSLGTVSYEQYF.

With regard to this clonotype: A much more abundant neighbour one base away suggests this may be a read error. The V call is TRBV7-8, the J call TRBJ2-5, with 8 bases aligning to TRBD2. This CDR3 has 16 amino acids. Germline CDR1 and CDR2: SGHVS and FQNEAQ. The DNA of the CDR3 is TGTGCCGGCAGCTCCTTCGATCGGGGACTAGAGGAGACCCAGTACTTC. Amino acids: CAGSSFDRGLEETQYF.

As to this clonotype: One end of the junction is discordant with germline, which a read error may explain. The rearrangement links TRBV4-1 to TRBJ2-7; D perhaps matches TRBD1 (6 bases). CDR3 size: 15 residues. Germline V gene sequence: CDR1 MGHRA, CDR2 YSYEKL. This CDR3 is CASSQDPGAPYVQYF. The CDR3 DNA reads TGCGCCAGTAGCCAAGACCCAGGGGCACCCTACGTGCAGTACTTC.

This clonotype was seen a handful of times. This may stem from a read error, because a much larger clone lies one nucleotide away. The chain links TRBV6-2 or TRBV6-3 to TRBJ1-1; TRBD1 might be the D (5 bases). The CDR3 sequence is 15 residues long. The germline gives CDR1 MNHEY, CDR2 SVGEGT. This CDR3 reads CTSSWGRQLNTEAFF. The CDR3 region has the DNA TGTACCAGCAGTTGGGGCAGACAGCTGAACACTGAAGCTTTCTTT.

V gene TRBV6-5 combines with J gene TRBJ2-1; D unclear. In germline, CDR1 is MNHEY, CDR2 SVGAGI. The CDR3 is made up of 14 amino acids. The V end was cut by 5 bases, the J end by 8 bases, with 16 bases between. CDR3 nucleotides: TGTGCCAGCAGTATGAATATGGTCAACGATGAGCAGTTCTTC. Its protein product is CASSMNMVNDEQFF.

V and J are TRBV11-1 and TRBJ2-3; D is undetermined. The DNA end favors TRBJ1-5, so the J call may be wrong. CDR3 length: 18 residues. CDR1 is SGHAT, CDR2 FQDESV, per germline (reference sequence). The DNA of the CDR3 is TGTGCCAGCAGCTTACGACGACCAGCGGGAATAAGCACAGATACGCAGCATTTT. It yields the protein CASSLRRPAGISTDTQHF.